Listed below are T cell receptor beta chains from one sample, sequenced in a study of blood T cells in healthy people across ages. TCRdb fed the 5' RACE reads into MiXCR, producing one record per CDR3 protein. Among roughly 1,300,000 distinct CDR3 sequences listed, around 59% were seen once. Sequences were obtained from blood. The origin of the receptors is a man aged 18 to 30 in good health. Each CDR3 is given with its conserved first and last residue. D genes are given only for firm matches. Clone size is not always given. Where it is, it says once, few, many or a class for expanded clones.

D gene	V gene	J gene	clone size	CDR3 protein	CDR3 DNA
.	TRBV25-1	TRBJ1-6	few	CASSSAEGYNSPLHF	TGTGCCAGCAGTTCCGCTGAAGGGTACAATTCACCCCTCCACTTT
.	TRBV5-5	TRBJ1-1	few	CASSFQGLGEAFF	TGTGCCAGCAGCTTTCAGGGGCTTGGTGAAGCTTTCTTT
.	TRBV18	TRBJ1-1	.	CASSPGRHEAFF	TGTGCCAGCTCACCAGGCCGCCACGAAGCTTTCTTT
.	TRBV7-2	TRBJ2-7	.	CASSSGGDIPYEQYF	TGTGCCAGCAGCTCAGGAGGGGACATACCCTACGAGCAGTACTTC
.	TRBV4-1	TRBJ1-1	.	CASSQEKVGQGAAQGFF	.
.	TRBV12-3/TRBV12-4	TRBJ1-5	.	CASSFTGIDQPQHF	TGTGCCAGCAGTTTCACGGGAATCGATCAGCCCCAGCATTTT
.	TRBV3-1	TRBJ2-7	.	CASRDTGSGSYEQYF	TGTGCCAGCAGGGATACAGGGAGTGGCTCCTACGAGCAGTACTTC
.	TRBV20-1	TRBJ2-1	.	CSARAGHSAYNEQFF	TGCAGTGCTAGAGCGGGCCATTCGGCCTACAATGAGCAGTTCTTC
.	TRBV14	TRBJ2-1	.	CASSQRTARQFF	TGTGCCAGCAGCCAAAGGACAGCCAGGCAGTTCTTC
TRBD1	TRBV2	TRBJ2-7	.	CASSGPRDRVLNEQYF	TGTGCCAGCAGTGGCCCCCGGGACAGGGTATTAAACGAGCAGTACTTC
TRBD1	TRBV6-2/TRBV6-3	TRBJ2-3	.	CASSSDRGALITDTQYF	TGTGCCAGCAGCTCCGACAGGGGTGCTCTCATCACAGATACGCAGTATTTT
TRBD1	TRBV11-2	TRBJ1-3	.	CASSGGQGSGNTIYF	TGTGCCAGCAGTGGGGGACAGGGCTCTGGAAACACCATATATTTT
TRBD2	TRBV12-3/TRBV12-4	TRBJ2-1	.	CASIAGTYNEQFF	TGTGCCAGCATAGCGGGGACCTACAATGAGCAGTTCTTC
TRBD1	TRBV11-2	TRBJ2-4	.	CASSLAGGDLVKNIQYF	TGTGCCAGCAGCTTAGCAGGGGGCGACTTGGTCAAAAACATTCAGTACTTC
.	TRBV10-3	TRBJ1-2	.	CAISESIYGYTF	TGTGCCATCAGTGAGAGTATCTATGGCTACACCTTC
TRBD2	TRBV10-3	TRBJ2-7	.	CAISEPGGGAYEQYF	TGTGCCATCAGTGAGCCCGGGGGGGGAGCCTACGAGCAGTACTTC
.	TRBV3-1	TRBJ2-3	.	CASSSDIPSTDTQYF	TGTGCCAGCAGCTCGGACATCCCTAGCACAGATACGCAGTATTTT
.	TRBV27	TRBJ2-6	.	CASSPLLTDGANVLTF	TGTGCCAGCAGTCCCCTACTGACTGATGGGGCCAACGTCCTGACTTTC
.	TRBV6-2/TRBV6-3	TRBJ2-1	.	CASSYSAGPSYNEQFF	TGTGCCAGCAGTTACTCGGCGGGGCCCTCCTACAATGAGCAGTTCTTC
.	TRBV5-1	TRBJ2-1	.	CASSLLGWEQFF	TGCGCCAGCAGCTTGTTGGGCTGGGAGCAGTTCTTC
TRBD2	TRBV5-1	TRBJ2-7	.	CASSLGTSYLDEQYF	TGCGCCAGCAGCTTGGGGACTAGCTATCTCGACGAGCAGTACTTC
TRBD2	TRBV10-3	TRBJ2-1	.	CAIPGEGLNEQFF	TGTGCCATCCCGGGGGAGGGCTTGAATGAGCAGTTCTTC
.	TRBV29-1	TRBJ2-3	few	CSVGGILADTQYF	TGCAGCGTTGGGGGGATCCTGGCAGATACGCAGTATTTT
.	TRBV6-5	TRBJ2-7	.	CASSYGLSNYEQYF	TGTGCCAGCAGTTACGGGCTATCCAACTACGAGCAGTACTTC
TRBD2	TRBV20-1	TRBJ2-3	few	CSASSTTSGSLSTDTQYF	TGCAGTGCTAGCAGTACGACTAGCGGGAGCCTGAGCACAGATACGCAGTATTTT
TRBD2	TRBV12-3/TRBV12-4	TRBJ2-7	few	CASSFRWEGPSEQYF	TGTGCCAGCAGTTTCAGGTGGGAGGGCCCCAGCGAGCAGTACTTC
.	TRBV28	TRBJ2-7	.	CASRSPGISYEQYF	TGTGCCAGCAGATCTCCCGGGATCTCCTACGAGCAGTACTTC
TRBD1	TRBV10-3	TRBJ1-2	.	CAIKKDREDGYTF	TGTGCCATCAAGAAGGACAGGGAAGATGGCTACACCTTC
TRBD2	TRBV12-3/TRBV12-4	TRBJ2-1	.	CASSLIGGGDYNEQFF	TGTGCCAGCAGCCTGATCGGCGGGGGGGACTACAATGAGCAGTTCTTC
.	TRBV6-2/TRBV6-3	TRBJ2-7	.	CASSYGKLYEQYF	TGTGCCAGCAGTTACGGGAAACTTTACGAGCAGTACTTC
TRBD1	TRBV11-2	TRBJ2-5	.	CASRGQVQGTQYF	TGTGCCAGTCGGGGACAGGTCCAAGGGACCCAGTACTTC
.	TRBV20-1	TRBJ2-3	.	CSARPPPGARFTDTQYF	TGCAGTGCTAGGCCTCCCCCCGGGGCGAGATTCACAGATACGCAGTATTTT
.	TRBV20-1	TRBJ1-4	.	CSARGRALNEKLFF	TGCAGTGCTAGAGGGCGGGCCCTTAATGAAAAACTGTTTTTT
.	TRBV28	TRBJ1-6	few	CASRGGNSPLHF	TGTGCCAGCAGGGGGGGTAATTCACCCCTCCACTTT
TRBD2	TRBV6-1	TRBJ2-7	.	CASRASGDIYEQYF	TGTGCCAGCAGAGCTAGCGGGGATATCTACGAGCAGTACTTC
.	TRBV29-1	TRBJ2-3	few	CSVNVPTSTDTQYF	TGCAGCGTTAACGTCCCCACTAGCACAGATACGCAGTATTTT
.	TRBV4-2	TRBJ2-5	.	CASSLNDVSLPGVRETQYF	TGTGCCAGCAGCCTAAATGACGTCTCCCTGCCGGGGGTGAGGGAGACCCAGTACTTC
TRBD1	TRBV4-1	TRBJ1-2	.	CASSQVISGQGFYGYTF	TGCGCCAGCAGCCAAGTCATATCGGGACAGGGGTTCTATGGCTACACCTTC
TRBD2	TRBV9	TRBJ2-7	few	CASSPQAGRANYEQYF	TGTGCCAGCAGCCCCCAAGCGGGGCGGGCCAACTACGAGCAGTACTTC
.	TRBV25-1	TRBJ1-1	.	CASKVNTEAFF	TGTGCCAGCAAGGTGAACACTGAAGCTTTCTTT
TRBD2	TRBV7-9	TRBJ2-7	.	CASSKGLAVDEQYF	TGTGCCAGCAGCAAGGGACTAGCAGTCGACGAGCAGTACTTC
.	TRBV29-1	TRBJ2-7	.	CSAWTPQPNYEQYF	TGCAGCGCCTGGACACCACAACCCAACTACGAGCAGTACTTC
TRBD1	TRBV6-1	TRBJ1-1	.	CASSETRGRGNTEAFF	TGTGCCAGCAGTGAAACGAGGGGGCGGGGGAACACTGAAGCTTTCTTT
.	TRBV12-3/TRBV12-4	TRBJ2-3	once	CASSFDISTDTQYF	TGTGCCAGCAGTTTCGACATCAGCACAGATACGCAGTATTTT
.	TRBV7-8	TRBJ2-7	few	CASSFHTSYEQYF	TGTGCCAGCAGCTTTCACACGTCCTACGAGCAGTACTTC
.	TRBV4-1	TRBJ2-1	once	CASIQDRGQKYNEQFF	TGCGCCAGCATCCAAGATCGGGGACAAAAATACAATGAGCAGTTCTTC
.	TRBV5-1	TRBJ1-1	few	CASSPAGGNTEAFF	TGTGCCAGCAGCCCCGCGGGGGGGAACACTGAAGCTTTCTTT
.	TRBV6-5	TRBJ2-1	.	CASTMGNEQFF	TGTGCCAGCACCATGGGGAATGAGCAGTTCTTC
TRBD1	TRBV20-1	TRBJ1-1	.	CSARDHRGGTEAFF	TGCAGTGCTAGAGACCACAGGGGAGGCACTGAAGCTTTCTTT
TRBD2	TRBV6-1	TRBJ2-3	.	CASSVAAGWTDTQYF	TGTGCCAGCAGTGTTGCAGCGGGATGGACAGATACGCAGTATTTT
.	TRBV7-2	TRBJ1-6	.	CASNPTPGNSPLHF	TGTGCCAGCAACCCCACCCCCGGCAATTCACCCCTCCACTTT
TRBD1	TRBV6-4	TRBJ1-6	.	CASSDSTGDNSPLHF	TGTGCCAGCAGTGACTCGACAGGGGATAATTCACCCCTCCACTTT
.	TRBV7-2	TRBJ2-3	.	CASSSVAKRTDTQYF	TGTGCCAGCAGCTCCGTTGCGAAGCGCACAGATACGCAGTATTTT
TRBD2	TRBV6-5	TRBJ2-7	.	CASSYSPTRAGTSRSYEQYF	TGTGCCAGCAGTTACTCCCCTACTCGTGCGGGGACTAGCAGAAGCTACGAGCAGTACTTC
.	TRBV7-8	TRBJ1-5	.	CASSPNGGRNQPQHF	TGTGCCAGCAGCCCGAATGGGGGGCGGAATCAGCCCCAGCATTTT
.	TRBV2	TRBJ2-5	once	CASYGVQETQYF	TGTGCCTCTTACGGGGTTCAGGAGACCCAGTACTTC